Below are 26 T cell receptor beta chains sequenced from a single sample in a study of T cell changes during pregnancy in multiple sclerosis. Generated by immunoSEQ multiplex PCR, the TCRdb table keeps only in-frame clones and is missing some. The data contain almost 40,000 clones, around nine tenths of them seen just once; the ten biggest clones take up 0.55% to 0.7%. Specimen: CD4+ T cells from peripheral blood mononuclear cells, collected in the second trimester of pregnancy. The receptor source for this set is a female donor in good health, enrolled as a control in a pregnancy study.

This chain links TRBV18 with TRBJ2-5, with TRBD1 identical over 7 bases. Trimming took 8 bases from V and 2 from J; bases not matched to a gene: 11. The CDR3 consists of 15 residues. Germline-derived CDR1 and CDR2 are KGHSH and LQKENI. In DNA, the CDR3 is TGTGCCAGCCAAAAACTACAGGGGCTTCAAGAGACCCAGTACTTC. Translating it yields CASQKLQGLQETQYF.

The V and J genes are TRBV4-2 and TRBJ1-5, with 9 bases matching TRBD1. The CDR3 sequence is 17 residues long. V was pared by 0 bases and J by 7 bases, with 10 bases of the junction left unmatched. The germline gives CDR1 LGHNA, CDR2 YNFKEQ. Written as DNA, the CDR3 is TGTGCCAGCAGCCAAGATCGTGGGACAGGGTTAATGCAGCCCCAGCATTTT. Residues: CASSQDRGTGLMQPQHF.

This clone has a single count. The CDR3 region is CASSRRDRDPSPLHF. The CDR3, as DNA: TGTGCCAGCAGCCGCCGCGACAGGGACCCCTCACCCCTCCACTTT. The chain combines TRBV6-5 with TRBJ1-6; 7 nucleotides agree with TRBD1. Germline V gene lookup returns CDR1 MNHEY and CDR2 SVGAGI. J gave up 10 bases and V 6 bases, and 12 bases lay outside the gene matches. This CDR3 region has 15 residues.

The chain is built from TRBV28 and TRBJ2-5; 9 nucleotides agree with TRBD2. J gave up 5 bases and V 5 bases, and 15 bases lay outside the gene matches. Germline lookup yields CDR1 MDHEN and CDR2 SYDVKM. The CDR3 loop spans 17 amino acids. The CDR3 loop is CASSPGMGRGGLETQYF. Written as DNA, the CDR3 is TGTGCCAGCAGTCCGGGGATGGGGCGGGGGGGCCTCGAGACCCAGTACTTC.

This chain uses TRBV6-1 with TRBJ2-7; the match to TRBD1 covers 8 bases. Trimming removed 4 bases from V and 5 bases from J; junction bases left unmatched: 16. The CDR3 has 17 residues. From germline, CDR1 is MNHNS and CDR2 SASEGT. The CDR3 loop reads CASSGPTGTGRFHEQYF. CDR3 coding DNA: TGTGCCAGCAGTGGACCAACAGGGACAGGTCGTTTCCACGAGCAGTACTTC.

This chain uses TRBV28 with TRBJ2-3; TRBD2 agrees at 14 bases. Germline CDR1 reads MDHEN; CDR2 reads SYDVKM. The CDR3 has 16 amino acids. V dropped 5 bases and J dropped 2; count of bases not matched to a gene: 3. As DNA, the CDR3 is TGTGCCAGCAGTCTGGGACTAGCGGGGGCCACAGATACGCAGTATTTT. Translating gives CASSLGLAGATDTQYF.

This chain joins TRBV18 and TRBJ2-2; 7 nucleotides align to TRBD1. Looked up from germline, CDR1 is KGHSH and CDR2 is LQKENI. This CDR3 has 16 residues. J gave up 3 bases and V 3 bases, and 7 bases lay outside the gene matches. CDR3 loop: CASSPPTGQYTGELFF. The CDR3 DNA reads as TGTGCCAGCTCACCCCCTACGGGACAGTACACCGGGGAGCTGTTTTTT.

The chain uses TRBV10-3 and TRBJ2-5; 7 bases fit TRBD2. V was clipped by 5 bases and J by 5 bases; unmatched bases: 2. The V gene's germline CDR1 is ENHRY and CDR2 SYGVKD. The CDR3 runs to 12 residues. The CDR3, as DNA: TGTGCCATCAGTTGGGGAGGGGAGACCCAGTACTTC. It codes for CAISWGGETQYF.

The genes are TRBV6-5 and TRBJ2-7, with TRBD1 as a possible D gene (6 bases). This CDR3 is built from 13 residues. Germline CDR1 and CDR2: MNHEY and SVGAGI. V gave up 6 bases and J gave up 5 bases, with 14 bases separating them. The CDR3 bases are TGTGCCAGCAGCCGCGGACAGACTAACGAGCAGTACTTC. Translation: CASSRGQTNEQYF.

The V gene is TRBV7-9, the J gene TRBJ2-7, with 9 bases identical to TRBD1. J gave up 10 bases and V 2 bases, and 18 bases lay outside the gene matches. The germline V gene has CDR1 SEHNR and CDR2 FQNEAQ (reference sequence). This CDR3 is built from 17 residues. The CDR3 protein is CASSLKAVGTGTLEQYF. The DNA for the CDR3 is TGTGCCAGCAGCTTAAAGGCCGTTGGGACAGGGACGCTAGAACAGTACTTC.

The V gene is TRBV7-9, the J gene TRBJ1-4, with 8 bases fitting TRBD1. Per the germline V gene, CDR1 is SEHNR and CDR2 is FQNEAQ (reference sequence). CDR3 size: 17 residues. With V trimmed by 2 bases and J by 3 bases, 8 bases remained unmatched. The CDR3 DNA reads TGTGCCAGCAGCTTACTCGGACAGGGAAATCCTAATGAAAAACTGTTTTTT. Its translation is CASSLLGQGNPNEKLFF.

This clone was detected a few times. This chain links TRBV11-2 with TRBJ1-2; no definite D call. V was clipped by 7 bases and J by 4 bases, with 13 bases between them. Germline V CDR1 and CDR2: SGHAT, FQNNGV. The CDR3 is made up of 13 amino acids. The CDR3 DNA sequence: TGTGCCAGCACCCCAGGCCGGTCCTATGGCTACACCTTC. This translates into CASTPGRSYGYTF.

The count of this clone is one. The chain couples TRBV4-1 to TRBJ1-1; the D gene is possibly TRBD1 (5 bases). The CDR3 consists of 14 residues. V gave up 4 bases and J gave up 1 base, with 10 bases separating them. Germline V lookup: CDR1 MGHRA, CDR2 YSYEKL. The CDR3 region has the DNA TGCGCCAGCAGCCTCAGACAGTGGAACACTGAAGCTTTCTTT. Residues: CASSLRQWNTEAFF.

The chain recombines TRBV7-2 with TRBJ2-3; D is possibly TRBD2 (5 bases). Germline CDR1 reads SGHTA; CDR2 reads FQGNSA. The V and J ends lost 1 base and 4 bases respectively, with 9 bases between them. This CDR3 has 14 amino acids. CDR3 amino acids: CASSLEGRADTQYF. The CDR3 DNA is TGTGCCAGCAGCTTAGAAGGGCGGGCAGATACGCAGTATTTT. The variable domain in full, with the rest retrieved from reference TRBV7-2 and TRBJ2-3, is GAGVSQSPSNKVTEKGKDVELRCDPISGHTALYWYRQSLGQGLEFLIYFQGNSAPDKSGLPSDRFSAERTGGSVSTLTIQRTQQEDSAVYLCASSLEGRADTQYFGPGTRLTVL.

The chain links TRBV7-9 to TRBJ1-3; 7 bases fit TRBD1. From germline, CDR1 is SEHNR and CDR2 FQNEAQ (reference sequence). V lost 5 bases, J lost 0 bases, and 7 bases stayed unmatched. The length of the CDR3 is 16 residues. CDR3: CASSPGQPSSGNTIYF. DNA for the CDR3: TGTGCCAGCAGCCCGGGACAGCCGTCCTCTGGAAACACCATATATTTT.

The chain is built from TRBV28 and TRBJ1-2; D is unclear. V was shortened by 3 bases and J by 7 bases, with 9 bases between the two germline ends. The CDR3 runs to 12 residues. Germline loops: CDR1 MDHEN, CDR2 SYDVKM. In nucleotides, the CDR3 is TGTGCCAGCAGTTTGGGCGCGGGTGGCTACACCTTC. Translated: CASSLGAGGYTF.

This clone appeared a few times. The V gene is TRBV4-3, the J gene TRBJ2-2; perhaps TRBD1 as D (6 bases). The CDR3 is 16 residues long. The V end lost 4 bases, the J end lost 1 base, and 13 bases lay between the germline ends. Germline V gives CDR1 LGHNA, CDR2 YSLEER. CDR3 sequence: CASSPQGTWNTGELFF. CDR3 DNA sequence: TGCGCCAGCAGCCCCCAGGGGACATGGAACACCGGGGAGCTGTTTTTT.

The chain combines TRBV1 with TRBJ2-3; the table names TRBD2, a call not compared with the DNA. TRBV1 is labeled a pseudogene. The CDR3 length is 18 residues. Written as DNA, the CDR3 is TGCACCAGCAGCCAAGATCTCACTAGCGGGGGGATGGGAGATACGCAGTATTTT. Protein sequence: CTSSQDLTSGGMGDTQYF.

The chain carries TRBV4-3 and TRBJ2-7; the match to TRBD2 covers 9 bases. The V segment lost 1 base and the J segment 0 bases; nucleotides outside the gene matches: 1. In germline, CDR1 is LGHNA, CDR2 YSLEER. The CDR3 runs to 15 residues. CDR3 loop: CASSQGGGASYEQYF. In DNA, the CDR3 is TGCGCCAGCAGCCAAGGCGGGGGGGCCTCCTACGAGCAGTACTTC.

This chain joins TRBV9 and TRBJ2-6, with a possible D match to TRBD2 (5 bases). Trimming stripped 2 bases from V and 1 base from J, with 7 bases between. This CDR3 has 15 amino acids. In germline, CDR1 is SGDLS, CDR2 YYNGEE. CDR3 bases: TGTGCCAGCAGCGTTGGCGGGTCTGGGGCCAACGTCCTGACTTTC. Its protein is CASSVGGSGANVLTF.

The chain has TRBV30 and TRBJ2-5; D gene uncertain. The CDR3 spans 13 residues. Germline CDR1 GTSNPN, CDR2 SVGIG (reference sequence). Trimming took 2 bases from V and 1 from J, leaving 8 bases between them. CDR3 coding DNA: TGTGCCTGGAGTAAACAGATCCAAGAGACCCAGTACTTC. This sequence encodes CAWSKQIQETQYF. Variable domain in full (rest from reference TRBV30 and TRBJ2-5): SQTIHQWPATLVQPVGSPLSLECTVEGTSNPNLYWYRQAAGRGLQLLFYSVGIGQISSEVPQNLSASRPQDRQFILSSKKLLLSDSGFYLCAWSKQIQETQYFGPGTRLLVL.

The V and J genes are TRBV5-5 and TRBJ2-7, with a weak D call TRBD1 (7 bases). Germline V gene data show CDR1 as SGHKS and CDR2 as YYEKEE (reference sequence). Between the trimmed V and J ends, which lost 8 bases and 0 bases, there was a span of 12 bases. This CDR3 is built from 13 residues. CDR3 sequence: CARRDRSSYEQYF. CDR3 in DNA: TGTGCCAGGCGGGACAGAAGCTCCTACGAGCAGTACTTC.

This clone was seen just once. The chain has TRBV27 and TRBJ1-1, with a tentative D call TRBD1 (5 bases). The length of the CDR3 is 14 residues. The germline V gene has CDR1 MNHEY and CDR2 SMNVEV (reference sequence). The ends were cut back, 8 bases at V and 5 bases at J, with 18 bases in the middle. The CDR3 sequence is CASHRAGGATEAFF. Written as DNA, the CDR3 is TGTGCCAGCCACCGGGCGGGGGGTGCTACTGAAGCTTTCTTT.

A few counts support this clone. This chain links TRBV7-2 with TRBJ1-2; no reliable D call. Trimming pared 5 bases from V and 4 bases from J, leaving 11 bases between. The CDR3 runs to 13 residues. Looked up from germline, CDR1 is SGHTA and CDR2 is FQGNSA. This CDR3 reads CASSPRPAYGYTF. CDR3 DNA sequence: TGTGCCAGCAGCCCTAGGCCGGCCTATGGCTACACCTTC.

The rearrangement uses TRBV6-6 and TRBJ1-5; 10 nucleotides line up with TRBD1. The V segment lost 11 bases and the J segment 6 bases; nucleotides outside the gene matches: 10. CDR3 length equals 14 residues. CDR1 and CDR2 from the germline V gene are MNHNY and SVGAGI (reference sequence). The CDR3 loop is CAVSTGTGAQPQHF. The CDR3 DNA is TGTGCCGTATCGACTGGGACAGGGGCTCAGCCCCAGCATTTT.

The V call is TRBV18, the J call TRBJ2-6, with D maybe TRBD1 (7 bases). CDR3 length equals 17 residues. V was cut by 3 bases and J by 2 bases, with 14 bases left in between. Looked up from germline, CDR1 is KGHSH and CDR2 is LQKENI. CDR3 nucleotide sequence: TGTGCCAGCTCACCCCGGGAGACAGGGACTGGGGCCAACGTCCTGACTTTC. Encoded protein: CASSPRETGTGANVLTF.